This T cell receptor (beta chain) was observed in a study of cytomegalovirus exposure and HLA in healthy donors. PCR primers comprised 60 Vbeta and 13 Jbeta primers. The assay was immunoSEQ multiplex PCR, and TCRdb's table has in-frame clones only and misses some. The sample carries about 190,000 clones, 81% recorded once. The sequencing input was PBMCs. The sequence derives from a man aged 40-55 years in good health and CMV-seropositive.

The CDR3 bases are TGTGCCAGCAGCGTAGGCGGGGCCAGCTCCTACAATGAGCAGTTCTTC. Its translation is CASSVGGASSYNEQFF. V is TRBV9 and J is TRBJ2-1; maybe TRBD2 (6 bases). The CDR3 runs to 16 residues. V lost 0 bases, J lost 0 bases, and 10 bases lay in between. CDR1 is SGDLS, CDR2 YYNGEE, per germline.